This record covers a single T cell receptor beta chain. Only in-frame clones appear in the TCRdb table, and some are missing; sequencing was by immunoSEQ multiplex PCR. The profile shows around 34,000 clones, 90% to 95% of them singletons. This sample is part of a study of preoperative IRX-2 immunotherapy in early breast cancer. The CDR3 has 15 residues. After removal of 10 bases from V and 8 bases from J, the junction contained 15 bases not matched to a gene. Germline V gene sequence: CDR1 ENHRY, CDR2 SYGVKD. Treatment noted: preoperative locoregional IRX-2 cytokine immunotherapy. V is TRBV10-3 and J is TRBJ2-1, with 9 bases lining up with TRBD1. The specimen was collected from a patient treated with IRX-2 immunotherapy. This clonotype originated in a human donor with breast cancer. CDR3 amino acids: CATALKTGGADEQFF. CDR3 nucleotide sequence: TGTGCCACCGCTCTAAAAACAGGGGGCGCGGATGAGCAGTTCTTC.